These 9 T cell receptor beta chains originate from one sample sequenced in a study of shared clonotypes between healthy human individuals. The method was immunoSEQ multiplex PCR; TCRdb's version includes in-frame clones alone and lacks a portion of them. The sample contains about a million clones, about 75% of which appear only once. The sequencing sample was made of memory CD4+ T cells sorted from blood. The subset: CD45RA-negative fraction. Receptors originate from a man aged 18 to 35 in good health.

The chain is built from TRBV10-3 and TRBJ2-1, with 10 bases lining up with TRBD1. The V gene end was trimmed by 5 bases and the J gene end by 5 bases; junction bases not matched to a gene: 9. This CDR3 is built from 16 residues. CDR1 ENHRY and CDR2 SYGVKD come from the germline V gene. CDR3 DNA: TGTGCCATCAGTAGAGAGACAGGGGGCGGAAACAATGAGCAGTTCTTC. Translation gives CAISRETGGGNNEQFF.

This chain joins TRBV28 and TRBJ1-6; D is perhaps TRBD1 (5 bases). This CDR3 is 19 amino acids long. Per germline, CDR1 MDHEN and CDR2 SYDVKM. Trimming left V 6 bases short and J 6 bases short, with 27 bases between. For the CDR3, the DNA is TGTGCCAGCAGAACAGACAAGGGAATCGTGGGGCTAGGTAATTCACCCCTCCACTTT. This encodes CASRTDKGIVGLGNSPLHF. Looking up the rest from reference TRBV28 and TRBJ1-6 gives the full variable domain: DVKVTQSSRYLVKRTGEKVFLECVQDMDHENMFWYRQDPGLGLRLIYFSYDVKMKEKGDIPEGYSVSREKKERFSLILESASTNQTSMYLCASRTDKGIVGLGNSPLHFGNGTRLTVT.

CDR3 loop: CASSYTPAGVSYEQYF. The CDR3 DNA reads TGTGCCAGCAGTTACACTCCGGCAGGGGTTTCCTACGAGCAGTACTTC. This chain joins TRBV6-6 and TRBJ2-7, with D possibly matching TRBD1 (6 bases). V was cut by 2 bases and J by 1 base, with 15 bases left in between. CDR3 length: 16 amino acids. Germline V gives CDR1 MNHNY, CDR2 SVGAGI (reference sequence).

V is TRBV7-2 and J is TRBJ1-1, with 7 bases aligning to TRBD1. Germline values: CDR1 SGHTA, CDR2 FQGNSA. Germline trimming cut 6 bases from V and 11 bases from J; bases unmatched to any gene: 9. This CDR3 region has 12 residues. The CDR3 nucleotides read TGTGCCAGCAGTCTACAGGGGTTTGGCGCTTTCTTT. This sequence encodes CASSLQGFGAFF.

The V gene is TRBV5-1, the J gene TRBJ1-6; weak D call: TRBD1 (6 bases). This CDR3 is 16 amino acids long. Per germline, CDR1 SGHRS and CDR2 YFSETQ. Trimming shortened V by 0 bases and J by 7 bases, and 14 bases separated the two germline ends. CDR3 protein: CASSLALGQGNSPLHF. In nucleotides, the CDR3 is TGCGCCAGCAGCTTGGCTTTGGGGCAGGGGAATTCACCCCTCCACTTT.

The J gene is TRBJ2-5, the V gene TRBV10-3; D call uncertain. V lost 3 bases and J lost 2, with 19 bases in between. Germline CDR1 ENHRY, CDR2 SYGVKD. This CDR3 region has 17 residues. CDR3 in amino acids: CAISEILSDTIQETQYF. The DNA for the CDR3 is TGTGCCATCAGTGAAATCCTCTCGGATACTATACAAGAGACCCAGTACTTC.

J is TRBJ1-4 and V is TRBV4-2, with TRBD1 identical over 8 bases. V shed 4 bases and J 8 bases; nucleotides not matched to a gene: 12. The CDR3 spans 16 residues. CDR1 is LGHNA and CDR2 is YNFKEQ in the germline V gene. This chain's CDR3 is CASSPQRTGPREKLFF. The CDR3 nucleotides are TGTGCCAGCAGCCCACAGAGGACAGGGCCACGGGAAAAACTGTTTTTT.

With respect to this clone: This same CDR3 is encoded by further DNA sequences in the sample. The rearrangement links TRBV7-9 to TRBJ1-1; D call uncertain. The CDR3 totals 14 residues. Looked up from germline, CDR1 is SEHNR and CDR2 is FQNEAQ (reference sequence). Trimming pared 2 bases from V and 0 bases from J, leaving 7 bases between. CDR3 sequence reads: CASSLSGLNTEAFF. CDR3 in DNA: TGTGCCAGCAGCTTAAGTGGCCTGAACACTGAAGCTTTCTTT. Filled out from reference TRBV7-9 and TRBJ1-1, the complete variable domain reads DTGVSQNPRHKITKRGQNVTFRCDPISEHNRLYWYRQTLGQGPEFLTYFQNEAQLEKSRLLSDRFSAERPKGSFSTLEIQRTEQGDSAMYLCASSLSGLNTEAFFGQGTRLTVV.

The CDR3 DNA reads as TGTGCCACCAGCAGCCAAAACCGACTAGCGGGGAGATACGAGCAGTACTTC. This gives the protein CATSSQNRLAGRYEQYF. The chain uses TRBV15 and TRBJ2-7; 11 bases match TRBD2. Germline trimming cut 3 bases from V and 4 bases from J; bases unmatched to any gene: 11. Germline V lookup: CDR1 LNHNV, CDR2 YYDKDF (reference sequence). The CDR3 is 17 residues long.